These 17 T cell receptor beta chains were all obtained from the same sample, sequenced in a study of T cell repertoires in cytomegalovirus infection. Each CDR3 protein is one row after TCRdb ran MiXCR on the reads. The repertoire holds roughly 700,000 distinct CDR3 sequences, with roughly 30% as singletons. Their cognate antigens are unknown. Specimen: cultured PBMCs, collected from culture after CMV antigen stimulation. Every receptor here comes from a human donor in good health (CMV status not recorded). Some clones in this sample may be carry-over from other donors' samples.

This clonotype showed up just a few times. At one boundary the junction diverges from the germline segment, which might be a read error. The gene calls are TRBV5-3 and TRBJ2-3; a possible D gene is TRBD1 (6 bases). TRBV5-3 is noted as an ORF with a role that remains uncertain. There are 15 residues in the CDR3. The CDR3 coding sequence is TGTGCCAGCAGCTTGGTCTTACAGGGCGCAGATACGCAGTATTTT. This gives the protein CASSLVLQGADTQYF.

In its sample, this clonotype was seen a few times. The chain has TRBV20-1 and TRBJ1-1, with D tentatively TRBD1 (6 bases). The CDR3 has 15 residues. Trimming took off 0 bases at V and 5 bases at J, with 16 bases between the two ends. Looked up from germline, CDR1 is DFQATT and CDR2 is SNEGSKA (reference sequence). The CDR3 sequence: CSARETGRGRTEAFF. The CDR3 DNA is TGCAGTGCTAGAGAGACGGGCAGGGGAAGAACTGAAGCTTTCTTT.

This CDR3 reads CASSYPTYGYTF. The CDR3 DNA sequence: TGTGCCAGCAGTTACCCGACCTATGGCTACACCTTC. The chain has TRBV6-2 or TRBV6-3 and TRBJ1-2; D remains ambiguous. Germline CDR1 MNHEY, CDR2 SVGEGT. This CDR3 is 12 amino acids long. Trimming removed 2 bases from V and 4 bases from J, with 5 bases in between.

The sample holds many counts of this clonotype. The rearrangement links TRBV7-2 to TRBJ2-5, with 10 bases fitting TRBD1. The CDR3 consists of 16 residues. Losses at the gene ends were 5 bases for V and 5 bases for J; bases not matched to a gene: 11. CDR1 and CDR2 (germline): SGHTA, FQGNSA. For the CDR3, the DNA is TGTGCCAGCAGCACCACTTCGACAGGGGGCTTTGAGACCCAGTACTTC. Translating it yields CASSTTSTGGFETQYF.

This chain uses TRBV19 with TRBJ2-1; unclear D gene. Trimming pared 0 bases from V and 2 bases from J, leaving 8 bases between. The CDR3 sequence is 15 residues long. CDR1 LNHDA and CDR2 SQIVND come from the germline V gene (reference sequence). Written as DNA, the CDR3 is TGTGCCAGTAGTATAGATGTGCGGACCTACAATGAGCAGTTCTTC. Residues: CASSIDVRTYNEQFF.

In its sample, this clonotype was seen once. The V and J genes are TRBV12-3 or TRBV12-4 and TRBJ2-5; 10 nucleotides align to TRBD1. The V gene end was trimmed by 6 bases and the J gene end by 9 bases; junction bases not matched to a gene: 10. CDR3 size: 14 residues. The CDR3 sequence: CASRGDRGLEAQYF. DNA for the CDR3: TGTGCCAGCAGGGGGGACAGGGGTTTGGAGGCCCAGTACTTC.

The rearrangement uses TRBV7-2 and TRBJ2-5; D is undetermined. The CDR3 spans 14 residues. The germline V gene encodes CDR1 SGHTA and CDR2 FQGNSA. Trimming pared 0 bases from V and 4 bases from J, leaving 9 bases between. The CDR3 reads CASSLAVQIETQYF. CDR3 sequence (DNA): TGTGCCAGCAGCTTAGCAGTCCAAATAGAGACCCAGTACTTC.

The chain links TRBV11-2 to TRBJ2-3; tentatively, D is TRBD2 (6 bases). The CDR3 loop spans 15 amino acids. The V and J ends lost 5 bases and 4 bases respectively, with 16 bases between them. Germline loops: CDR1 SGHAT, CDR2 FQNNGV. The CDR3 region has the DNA TGTGCCAGCAGCCTAGGGCTAGCGAGCGCAGATACGCAGTATTTT. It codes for CASSLGLASADTQYF.

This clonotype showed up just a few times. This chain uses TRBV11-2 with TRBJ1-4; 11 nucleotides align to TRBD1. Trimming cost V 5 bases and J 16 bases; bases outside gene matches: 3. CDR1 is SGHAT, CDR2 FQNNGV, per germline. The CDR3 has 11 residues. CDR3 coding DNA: TGTGCCAGCAGCGGAGGGACAGGGGGGTTTTTT. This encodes CASSGGTGGFF.

CDR3 DNA sequence: TGTGCCAGCAGCAACCATCATACCGAGGACTATGGCTACACCTTC. Protein: CASSNHHTEDYGYTF. This chain connects TRBV11-2 to TRBJ1-2; D unresolved. Germline V gene lookup returns CDR1 SGHAT and CDR2 FQNNGV. The CDR3 has 15 amino acids. Trimming cost V 5 bases and J 3 bases, with 16 bases left between them.

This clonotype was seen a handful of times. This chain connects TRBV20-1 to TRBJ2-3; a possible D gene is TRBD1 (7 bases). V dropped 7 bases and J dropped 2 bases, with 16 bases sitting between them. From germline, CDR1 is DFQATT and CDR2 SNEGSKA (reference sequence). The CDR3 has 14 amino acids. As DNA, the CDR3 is TGCAGTGTCCCCCAGGGGGGATCCACAGATACGCAGTATTTT. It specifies CSVPQGGSTDTQYF.

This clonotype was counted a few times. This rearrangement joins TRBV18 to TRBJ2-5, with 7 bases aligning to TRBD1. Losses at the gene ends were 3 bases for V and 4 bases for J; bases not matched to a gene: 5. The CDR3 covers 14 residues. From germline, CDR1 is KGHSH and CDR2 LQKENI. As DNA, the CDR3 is TGTGCCAGCTCACCGCCAGGGGACAGAGAGACCCAGTACTTC. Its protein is CASSPPGDRETQYF.

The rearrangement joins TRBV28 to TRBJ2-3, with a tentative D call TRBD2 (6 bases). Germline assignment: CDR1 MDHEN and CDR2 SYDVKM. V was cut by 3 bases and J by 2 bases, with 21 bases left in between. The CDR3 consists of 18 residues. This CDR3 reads CASSFPPRDSDPTDTQYF. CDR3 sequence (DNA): TGTGCCAGCAGTTTCCCCCCCAGGGACTCGGACCCCACAGATACGCAGTATTTT.

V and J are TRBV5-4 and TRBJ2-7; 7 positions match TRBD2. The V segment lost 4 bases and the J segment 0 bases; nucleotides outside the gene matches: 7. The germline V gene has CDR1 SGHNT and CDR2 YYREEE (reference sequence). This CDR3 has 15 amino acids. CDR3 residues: CASSRWGGSSYEQYF. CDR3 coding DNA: TGTGCCAGCAGCAGATGGGGGGGGAGCTCCTACGAGCAGTACTTC.

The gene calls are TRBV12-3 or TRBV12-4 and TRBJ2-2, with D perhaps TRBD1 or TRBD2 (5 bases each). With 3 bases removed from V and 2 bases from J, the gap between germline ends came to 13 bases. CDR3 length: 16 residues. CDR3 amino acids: CASSFHRGPNTGELFF. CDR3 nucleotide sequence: TGTGCCAGCAGTTTCCATAGGGGACCCAACACCGGGGAGCTGTTTTTT.

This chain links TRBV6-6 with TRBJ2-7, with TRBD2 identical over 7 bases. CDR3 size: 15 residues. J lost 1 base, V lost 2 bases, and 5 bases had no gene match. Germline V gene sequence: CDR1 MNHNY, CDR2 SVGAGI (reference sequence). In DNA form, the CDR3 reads TGTGCCAGCAGTTACAGGACTAGTTTGTCCTACGAGCAGTACTTC. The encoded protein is CASSYRTSLSYEQYF.

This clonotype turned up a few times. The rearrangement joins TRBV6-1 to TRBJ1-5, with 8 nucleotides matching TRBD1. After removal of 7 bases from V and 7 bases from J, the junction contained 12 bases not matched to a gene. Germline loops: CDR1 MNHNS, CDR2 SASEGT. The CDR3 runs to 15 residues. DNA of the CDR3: TGTGCCAGCATGGGAGTGACAGGGGCCCGGCAGCCCCAGCATTTT. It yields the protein CASMGVTGARQPQHF.